These 25 T cell receptor beta chains originate from one sample sequenced in a study of cytomegalovirus exposure and HLA in healthy donors. The PCR used 60 Vbeta and 13 Jbeta primers. This table comes from immunoSEQ multiplex PCR, and its TCRdb copy is limited to in-frame clones, with some not included. The repertoire includes about 50,000 clones, 77% of them detected once, and 2.5% to 3% sits in the top ten. The specimen sequenced was PBMCs. All receptors come from a woman aged 35 to 49 in good health and CMV-seropositive.

The V gene is TRBV7-9, the J gene TRBJ1-1, with D possibly being TRBD1 (5 bases). The CDR3 is 13 amino acids. Germline V gives CDR1 SEHNR, CDR2 FQNEAQ (reference sequence). The V end was cut by 2 bases, the J end by 1 base, with 5 bases between. The CDR3 here is CASSLQGNTEAFF. The CDR3 DNA reads as TGTGCCAGCAGCTTACAGGGGAACACTGAAGCTTTCTTT. The entire variable domain, with the rest obtained from reference TRBV7-9 and TRBJ1-1, is as follows: DTGVSQNPRHKITKRGQNVTFRCDPISEHNRLYWYRQTLGQGPEFLTYFQNEAQLEKSRLLSDRFSAERPKGSFSTLEIQRTEQGDSAMYLCASSLQGNTEAFFGQGTRLTVV.

The table lists this clone with a count of one. The DNA of the CDR3 is TGTGCCAGCAGTCAAAACAATGGTAACTATGGCTACACCTTC. The encoded protein is CASSQNNGNYGYTF. The V call is TRBV7-7, the J call TRBJ1-2; D not certain. Trimming removed 6 bases at V and 1 base at J, with 12 bases between. From germline, CDR1 is SSHAT and CDR2 FNYEAQ (reference sequence). The CDR3 totals 14 residues.

This chain joins TRBV7-9 and TRBJ1-4; D is perhaps TRBD1 (5 bases). V was cut by 3 bases and J by 5 bases, with 7 bases left in between. Germline V gene sequence: CDR1 SEHNR, CDR2 FQNEAQ (reference sequence). This CDR3 is built from 13 residues. The CDR3 nucleotides read TGTGCCAGCAGCTTTACAGGAAATGAAAAACTGTTTTTT. Its protein is CASSFTGNEKLFF.

V usage is TRBV21-1 and J usage is TRBJ2-2; the D call of TRBD2 is as the table states it, not checked on the DNA. TRBV21-1 is a recognized pseudogene. This CDR3 spans 15 amino acids. The CDR3 DNA follows: TGTGCCAGCAGCTTGAAGCGGGGGGAGGGCGGGGAGCTGTTTTTT. Amino acid sequence: CASSLKRGEGGELFF.

This clone came up once. The chain carries TRBV29-1 and TRBJ1-2; 7 nucleotides line up with TRBD1. Germline-derived CDR1 and CDR2 are SQVTM and ANQGSEA. V was pared by 7 bases and J by 6 bases, with 8 bases of the junction left unmatched. CDR3 length: 12 amino acids. CDR3 DNA sequence: TGCAGCGCCGAGACAGGGTCGAATGGCTACACCTTC. It codes for CSAETGSNGYTF. Full variable domain (missing parts from reference TRBV29-1 and TRBJ1-2): SAVISQKPSRDICQRGTSLTIQCQVDSQVTMMFWYRQQPGQSLTLIATANQGSEATYESGFVIDKFPISRPNLTFSTLTVSNMSPEDSSIYLCSAETGSNGYTFGSGTRLTVV.

The chain recombines TRBV7-2 with TRBJ2-5, with TRBD2 matching 10 bases. In germline, CDR1 is SGHTA, CDR2 FQGNSA. This CDR3 is built from 17 residues. V shed 5 bases and J 3 bases; nucleotides not matched to a gene: 12. DNA of the CDR3: TGTGCCAGCAGCCGTTCTAGCGGGGGCCGAAACGAAGAGACCCAGTACTTC. Translating gives CASSRSSGGRNEETQYF.

This chain links TRBV6-6 with TRBJ2-1, with 9 positions matching TRBD2. Germline V gives CDR1 MNHNY, CDR2 SVGAGI (reference sequence). After removal of 4 bases from V and 6 bases from J, the junction contained 7 bases not matched to a gene. CDR3 size: 15 residues. In nucleotides, the CDR3 is TGTGCCAGCAGTTCCGCGGGGGGGCCCCTCAATGAGCAGTTCTTC. Translating gives CASSSAGGPLNEQFF.

This clone was detected a few times. This chain connects TRBV20-1 to TRBJ2-5; 7 bases agree with TRBD2. CDR1 and CDR2 (germline): DFQATT, SNEGSKA (reference sequence). The length of the CDR3 is 11 residues. This CDR3 is CRGTNQETQYF. In DNA, the CDR3 is TGCAGGGGGACTAACCAAGAGACCCAGTACTTC.

The rearrangement uses TRBV27 and TRBJ1-2, with TRBD1 identical over 9 bases. Germline V lookup: CDR1 MNHEY, CDR2 SMNVEV (reference sequence). The CDR3 sequence is 12 residues long. The V segment lost 3 bases and the J segment 11 bases; nucleotides outside the gene matches: 4. In DNA, the CDR3 is TGTGCCAGCAGTTTTACAGGGGGCGGTTACACCTTC. Amino acids: CASSFTGGGYTF.

V usage is TRBV5-4 and J usage is TRBJ2-5; 10 bases fit TRBD2. The V gene end was trimmed by 4 bases and the J gene end by 5 bases; junction bases not matched to a gene: 11. The CDR3 is 16 residues long. Germline V CDR1 and CDR2: SGHNT, YYREEE (reference sequence). In nucleotides, the CDR3 is TGTGCCAGCAGCAGAACCCTAGCGGGGGTCGGGGAGACCCAGTACTTC. Encoded protein: CASSRTLAGVGETQYF.

This clone was seen more than once but under ten times. The chain is built from TRBV13 and TRBJ1-1; D is possibly TRBD1 (5 bases). Germline CDR1 is PRHDT and CDR2 is FYEKMQ (reference sequence). CDR3 size: 11 residues. The V end lost 7 bases, the J end lost 4 bases, and 7 bases lay between the germline ends. The CDR3 DNA is TGTGCCAGCATGGGGCCCACTGAAGCTTTCTTT. Protein product: CASMGPTEAFF.

The CDR3 coding sequence is TGTGCCAGCAGTTATGTACAGGGCTTCTACGAGCAGTACTTC. Protein product: CASSYVQGFYEQYF. The chain links TRBV6-5 to TRBJ2-7, with a possible D match to TRBD1 (6 bases). CDR1 is MNHEY, CDR2 SVGAGI, per germline. The CDR3 loop spans 14 amino acids. V lost 3 bases and J 3 bases, leaving 12 bases between the germline ends.

This clone was found a few times. The CDR3 sequence is CASSGEVAETQYF. CDR3 nucleotides: TGCGCCAGCAGTGGGGAGGTCGCGGAGACCCAGTACTTC. The chain carries TRBV5-1 and TRBJ2-5; tentative D call: TRBD2 (6 bases). Germline CDR1 is SGHRS and CDR2 is YFSETQ. With 5 bases removed from V and 5 bases from J, the gap between germline ends came to 13 bases. The CDR3 runs to 13 residues. The whole variable domain, remainder taken from reference TRBV5-1 and TRBJ2-5, is KAGVTQTPRYLIKTRGQQVTLSCSPISGHRSVSWYQQTPGQGLQFLFEYFSETQRNKGNFPGRFSGRQFSNSRSEMNVSTLELGDSALYLCASSGEVAETQYFGPGTRLLVL.

In this sample, this clone turned up a few times. This chain links TRBV5-4 with TRBJ2-1; 11 bases are shared with TRBD2. This CDR3 region has 16 residues. Germline V CDR1 and CDR2: SGHNT, YYREEE (reference sequence). Trimming removed 1 base from V and 10 bases from J; junction bases left unmatched: 10. Here the CDR3 DNA reads TGTGCCAGCAGCTTGCTCGGTAGCGGGGGGGCCCCCGAGCAGTTCTTC. Translated, it gives CASSLLGSGGAPEQFF.

In regard to this clone: The sample has other DNA sequences that encode this CDR3 too. V and J are TRBV11-2 and TRBJ2-5; 12 bases map to TRBD2. V lost 5 bases to trimming and J lost 5 bases; unmatched junction nucleotides: 9. The CDR3 is made up of 16 amino acids. CDR1 and CDR2 from the germline V gene are SGHAT and FQNNGV. CDR3 protein: CASSLPPSGRVETQYF. Written as DNA, the CDR3 is TGTGCCAGCAGCCTACCCCCTAGCGGGAGGGTGGAGACCCAGTACTTC.

This clone was recorded only once. The chain couples TRBV4-1 to TRBJ2-5; no reliable D call. Germline V gives CDR1 MGHRA, CDR2 YSYEKL. This CDR3 is built from 15 residues. The V gene lost 0 bases and the J gene lost 6 bases, with 14 bases spanning the gap. CDR3 residues: CASSQDLIAGKTQYF. DNA of the CDR3: TGCGCCAGCAGCCAAGATCTAATAGCTGGCAAGACCCAGTACTTC.

A word on this clone: The conserved phenylalanine or tryptophan normally closing the CDR3 is absent here, so this likely arose from a read error. The V call is TRBV7-6, the J call TRBJ1-5, with a tentative D call TRBD1 (6 bases). The V gene lost 5 bases and the J gene lost 9 bases, with 14 bases spanning the gap. The CDR3 has 13 residues. Germline-derived CDR1 and CDR2 are SGHVS and FNYEAQ. The DNA for the CDR3 is TGTGCCAGCAGCCAAGTAGGGGGGGGGCCCCAGCATGTT. Its protein product is CASSQVGGGPQHV.

This rearrangement joins TRBV7-9 to TRBJ2-2; a weak D match, TRBD1 (5 bases). V was trimmed by 7 bases and J by 0 bases, leaving 9 bases between them. The CDR3 covers 14 residues. Per germline, CDR1 SEHNR and CDR2 FQNEAQ (reference sequence). DNA of the CDR3: TGTGCCAGCACATGGGGCGCGAACACCGGGGAGCTGTTTTTT. Translated, it gives CASTWGANTGELFF.

The chain employs TRBV4-1 and TRBJ2-1; 7 bases are shared with TRBD1. The CDR3 contains 17 residues. CDR1 is MGHRA, CDR2 YSYEKL, per germline. Trimming took 0 bases from V and 4 from J; bases not matched to a gene: 9. The CDR3 DNA is TGCGCCAGCAGCCAAGATCATAGAGGGGGCTGGTACAATGAGCAGTTCTTC. Its translation: CASSQDHRGGWYNEQFF.

The V and J genes are TRBV5-1 and TRBJ2-7; a possible D gene is TRBD1 (5 bases). CDR1 and CDR2 from the germline V gene are SGHRS and YFSETQ. Deletions cut 0 bases from V and 5 bases from J, with 9 bases between. The length of the CDR3 is 13 residues. The CDR3, as DNA: TGCGCCAGCAGCTTGGAGGGGCTCGACGAGCAGTACTTC. It specifies CASSLEGLDEQYF.

V usage is TRBV27 and J usage is TRBJ2-7; 11 nucleotides match TRBD2. The CDR3 has 13 residues. V gave up 5 bases and J gave up 4 bases; unmatched junction bases: 1. The germline V gene encodes CDR1 MNHEY and CDR2 SMNVEV (reference sequence). CDR3 loop: CASSLAGGYEQYF. The CDR3 DNA is TGTGCCAGCAGTCTAGCGGGGGGATACGAGCAGTACTTC.

This clone came up a few times. The chain combines TRBV7-2 with TRBJ2-1; TRBD2 aligns across 8 bases. V dropped 1 base and J dropped 12; count of bases not matched to a gene: 17. The CDR3 contains 17 residues. Germline assignment: CDR1 SGHTA and CDR2 FQGNSA. Here the CDR3 DNA reads TGTGCCAGCAGCTTAGATAGGTTATCTGGACTAGCAAGAGGGCAGTTCTTC. Translated, it gives CASSLDRLSGLARGQFF.

The genes are TRBV5-6 and TRBJ1-1; weak D call: TRBD1 (5 bases). This CDR3 comprises 14 residues. Per germline, CDR1 SGHDT and CDR2 YYEEEE. Deletions cut 3 bases from V and 10 bases from J, with 19 bases between. CDR3 coding DNA: TGTGCCAGCAGCTCGGGACTTTCCCAGTGGGGAGCTTTCTTT. As protein: CASSSGLSQWGAFF. Drawing the rest from reference TRBV5-6 and TRBJ1-1, the complete variable domain is DAGVTQSPTHLIKTRGQQVTLRCSPKSGHDTVSWYQQALGQGPQFIFQYYEEEERQRGNFPDRFSGHQFPNYSSELNVNALLLGDSALYLCASSSGLSQWGAFFGQGTRLTVV.

The rearrangement joins TRBV7-2 to TRBJ2-7; no clear D gene. CDR3 length: 13 residues. Per germline, CDR1 SGHTA and CDR2 FQGNSA. V was clipped by 1 base and J by 6 bases, with 10 bases between them. CDR3 nucleotide sequence: TGTGCCAGCAGCTTAGGGGTCGAGCGCGAGCAGTACTTC. It encodes CASSLGVEREQYF.

This rearrangement joins TRBV6-1 to TRBJ1-5; TRBD1 aligns across 7 bases. J was trimmed by 3 bases and V by 8 bases; bases with no gene match: 7. CDR1 and CDR2 (germline): MNHNS, SASEGT. The CDR3 sequence is 14 residues long. This chain's CDR3 is CASGRDRLNQPQHF. CDR3 DNA sequence: TGTGCCAGCGGTCGGGACAGACTCAATCAGCCCCAGCATTTT.